The T cell receptor (beta chain) under discussion was sequenced for a study of cytomegalovirus exposure and HLA in healthy donors. As for the study in general: Assignment to the Caucasian-associated ancestry cluster applied to 75% to 85% of the approximately 400 genotyped donors.

As concerns this clone: Its antigen is not known.

Findings of the study overall: Per a prior analysis, the majority of TCR beta V segments were productive roughly 90% or roughly 30% of the time.

Both 60 Vbeta primers and 13 Jbeta primers went into the PCR. Measured with immunoSEQ multiplex PCR; TCRdb has only the in-frame clones, and not every one. Among 100,000 to 150,000 clones listed, approximately 80% were seen once. Samples came from healthy bone marrow donors. This CDR3 is 14 amino acids long. CDR1 is PRHDT, CDR2 FYEKMQ, per germline (reference sequence). Trimming left V 5 bases short and J 8 bases short, with 15 bases between. Sequencing was performed on PBMCs. The receptor comes from a man younger than 35 in good health and CMV-seropositive. This chain joins TRBV13 and TRBJ1-4; D is ambiguous. CDR3 coding DNA: TGTGCCAGCAGCCCCACAGCTTCTGCCGAAAAACTGTTTTTT. Translated, it gives CASSPTASAEKLFF.